This TCR beta chain came from a study of cytomegalovirus exposure and HLA in healthy donors. 13 Jbeta primers and 60 Vbeta primers were used for the PCR. The data were produced by immunoSEQ multiplex PCR, yet TCRdb's version contains in-frame clones alone and is incomplete. Of approximately 170,000 clones in the sample, around 83% are singletons; the top ten hold roughly 2.5%. The junction had 5 bases not matched to a gene; V was cut back by 3 bases and J by 5 bases. The CDR3 has 13 amino acids. Germline V gene data show CDR1 as SQVTM and CDR2 as ANQGSEA. Sequenced material: PBMCs. This chain uses TRBV29-1 with TRBJ2-5; 8 positions agree with TRBD2. The TCR comes from a man in his thirties or forties in good health and CMV-seropositive. The CDR3 nucleotides read TGCAGCGTTGATTCTAGCGGGTACGAGACCCAGTACTTC. This translates into CSVDSSGYETQYF.